This passage covers 30 T cell receptor beta chains from one sample sequenced in a study of blood T cell repertoires in COVID-19. Method: immunoSEQ multiplex PCR; TCRdb's copy keeps in-frame clones and lacks some. Of over 150,000 clones listed, 84% were seen once; the top ten hold 12% to 15%. Sequencing input: peripheral blood. These receptors all come from a man aged 18-30 years with active or convalescent COVID-19.

J is TRBJ2-7 and V is TRBV28, with TRBD1 matching over 10 bases. Germline CDR1 MDHEN, CDR2 SYDVKM. V lost 4 bases, J lost 4 bases, and 7 bases stayed unmatched. The CDR3 has 15 residues. The chain's CDR3 is CASSSGGTGAYEQYF. The CDR3, as DNA: TGTGCCAGCAGTTCGGGGGGGACAGGGGCATACGAGCAGTACTTC.

This clone came up once. The CDR3 loop reads CASSFSGPNTGELFF. In DNA form, the CDR3 reads TGCGCCAGCAGCTTCAGCGGGCCGAACACCGGGGAGCTGTTTTTT. This chain links TRBV5-1 with TRBJ2-2; the D gene is possibly TRBD2 (6 bases). The CDR3 loop spans 15 amino acids. In germline, CDR1 is SGHRS, CDR2 YFSETQ. V was cut by 2 bases and J by 0 bases, with 8 bases left in between.

The genes are TRBV6-5 and TRBJ2-7, with 7 positions matching TRBD1. V shed 6 bases, J shed 2 bases, and the junction held 10 bases outside the gene matches. In germline, CDR1 is MNHEY, CDR2 SVGAGI. This CDR3 region has 15 residues. This CDR3 is CASSYSSGTAYEQYF. CDR3 sequence (DNA): TGTGCCAGCAGCTATTCGTCCGGGACAGCCTACGAGCAGTACTTC.

The chain is built from TRBV19 and TRBJ2-7, with TRBD2 matching 8 bases. CDR1 LNHDA and CDR2 SQIVND come from the germline V gene (reference sequence). CDR3 length: 15 amino acids. V gave up 9 bases and J gave up 3 bases; unmatched junction bases: 13. The CDR3 loop is CASRALAGANYEQYF. The CDR3 DNA follows: TGTGCCAGCAGGGCTCTAGCGGGCGCAAACTACGAGCAGTACTTC.

This clone came up once. The genes are TRBV20-1 and TRBJ2-7; 10 bases are a match to TRBD2. Trimming cost V 3 bases and J 9 bases; bases outside gene matches: 8. The germline gives CDR1 DFQATT, CDR2 SNEGSKA (reference sequence). The CDR3 extends over 13 amino acids. This CDR3 reads CSASVSGGAWQYF. In DNA, the CDR3 is TGCAGTGCTAGTGTGAGCGGGGGGGCCTGGCAGTACTTC.

The chain employs TRBV7-2 and TRBJ2-3; possibly TRBD2 for D (5 bases). The CDR3 is made up of 15 amino acids. V lost 2 bases and J lost 0, with 9 bases in between. Germline CDR1 is SGHTA and CDR2 is FQGNSA. Here the CDR3 reads CASSLLSGSTDTQYF. The CDR3 region has the DNA TGTGCCAGCAGCTTACTGTCGGGAAGCACAGATACGCAGTATTTT.

The rearrangement uses TRBV11-2 and TRBJ2-5; the D gene is possibly TRBD2 (6 bases). The CDR3 is made up of 15 amino acids. The germline CDR1 and CDR2 sequences are SGHAT and FQNNGV. Trimming took 6 bases from V and 4 from J, leaving 18 bases between them. CDR3 DNA sequence: TGTGCCAGCAGAAAAGACACCGGGGGTCGAGAGACCCAGTACTTC. Translated, it gives CASRKDTGGRETQYF.

This clone has only a few counts. The chain links TRBV5-1 to TRBJ2-3; 9 bases agree with TRBD1. Germline CDR1 SGHRS, CDR2 YFSETQ. The CDR3 length is 20 residues. J lost 4 bases, V lost 4 bases, and 22 bases had no gene match. The CDR3 region has the DNA TGCGCCAGCAGCCCGGAGGGACAGGGTTCAGCGTCCTATGGGGCAGATACGCAGTATTTT. Its protein is CASSPEGQGSASYGADTQYF.

This clone was observed a single time. The chain has TRBV7-9 and TRBJ2-3; TRBD1 is a possible D gene (6 bases). This CDR3 contains 15 residues. Trimming left V 1 base short and J 0 bases short, with 8 bases between. The V gene's germline CDR1 is SEHNR and CDR2 FQNEAQ (reference sequence). CDR3 in amino acids: CASSLDQGSTDTQYF. DNA for the CDR3: TGTGCCAGCAGCTTAGATCAGGGGAGCACAGATACGCAGTATTTT.

This clone appeared a few times. The chain is built from TRBV6-5 and TRBJ2-2; D remains unclear. Between the trimmed V and J ends, which lost 10 bases and 0 bases, there was a span of 12 bases. This CDR3 region has 14 residues. The germline V gene encodes CDR1 MNHEY and CDR2 SVGAGI. As DNA, the CDR3 is TGTGCCATCCAATTAGATTCGAACACCGGGGAGCTGTTTTTT. As protein: CAIQLDSNTGELFF.

The rearrangement joins TRBV27 to TRBJ1-1; 8 positions match TRBD1. CDR1 is MNHEY and CDR2 is SMNVEV in the germline V gene (reference sequence). The CDR3 has 14 residues. The J segment lost 2 bases and the V segment lost 7 bases, leaving 6 bases of the junction unmatched. CDR3 in DNA: TGTGCCAGCAAGGACAGGGCGGTTAACACTGAAGCTTTCTTT. Residues: CASKDRAVNTEAFF.

The gene calls are TRBV7-2 and TRBJ2-5, with 10 bases aligning to TRBD2. V lost 5 bases, J lost 2 bases, and 5 bases stayed unmatched. The germline CDR1 and CDR2 sequences are SGHTA and FQGNSA. The CDR3 runs to 15 residues. CDR3 in DNA: TGTGCCAGCAGCCTAGGGACTAGCGAGCAAGAGACCCAGTACTTC. Residues: CASSLGTSEQETQYF.

V usage is TRBV5-4 and J usage is TRBJ1-2, with 8 bases aligning to TRBD1. The CDR3 spans 16 residues. Germline CDR1 reads SGHNT; CDR2 reads YYREEE (reference sequence). V lost 0 bases to trimming and J lost 8 bases; unmatched junction nucleotides: 12. The CDR3 loop reads CASSLGAGGVITGYTF. The CDR3, as DNA: TGTGCCAGCAGCTTGGGGGCAGGGGGCGTAATTACGGGCTACACCTTC.

This clone was seen repeatedly, ten times or more. The chain uses TRBV6-5 and TRBJ2-2; D not resolved. The CDR3 runs 12 residues. V was pared by 6 bases and J by 7 bases, with 9 bases between. Germline V gives CDR1 MNHEY, CDR2 SVGAGI. The CDR3 DNA reads TGTGCCAGCAGCCTGCGAGGCGGGGAGCTGTTTTTT. Protein product: CASSLRGGELFF.

The chain combines TRBV5-6 with TRBJ1-2; TRBD1 matches at 7 bases. The CDR3 extends over 15 amino acids. Germline CDR1 reads SGHDT; CDR2 reads YYEEEE. Unmatched junction bases numbered 12, after V lost 5 bases and J lost 5 bases. The CDR3 DNA is TGTGCCAGCAGTTCTCAAGACAGGGTGGTGTATGGCTACACCTTC. Translated: CASSSQDRVVYGYTF.

The chain is built from TRBV28 and TRBJ2-3, with unresolved D. The CDR3 spans 13 residues. Germline assignment: CDR1 MDHEN and CDR2 SYDVKM. The ends were cut back, 6 bases at V and 3 bases at J, with 10 bases in the middle. The CDR3 DNA is TGTGCCAGCAGAAGTAGGCGGACAGATACGCAGTATTTT. Its translation: CASRSRRTDTQYF. Full variable domain (missing parts from reference TRBV28 and TRBJ2-3): DVKVTQSSRYLVKRTGEKVFLECVQDMDHENMFWYRQDPGLGLRLIYFSYDVKMKEKGDIPEGYSVSREKKERFSLILESASTNQTSMYLCASRSRRTDTQYFGPGTRLTVL.

The chain couples TRBV9 to TRBJ2-3; D possibly corresponds to TRBD2 (5 bases). This CDR3 has 14 amino acids. Trimming stripped 0 bases from V and 3 bases from J, with 8 bases between. Germline V gives CDR1 SGDLS, CDR2 YYNGEE. DNA of the CDR3: TGTGCCAGCAGCGTAGGACGGGATACAGATACGCAGTATTTT. Translating it yields CASSVGRDTDTQYF.

The gene calls are TRBV7-8 and TRBJ1-5; 7 nucleotides agree with TRBD1. CDR3 length: 15 residues. V shed 5 bases, J shed 3 bases, and the junction held 7 bases outside the gene matches. Looked up from germline, CDR1 is SGHVS and CDR2 is FQNEAQ. The CDR3 is CASSPGQEFNQPQHF. Written as DNA, the CDR3 is TGTGCCAGCAGCCCCGGACAGGAATTCAATCAGCCCCAGCATTTT.

The genes are TRBV6-5 and TRBJ2-1; TRBD2 matches at 8 bases. The CDR3 sequence is 16 residues long. V gave up 0 bases and J gave up 5 bases; unmatched junction bases: 6. CDR1 is MNHEY, CDR2 SVGAGI, per germline. In DNA, the CDR3 is TGTGCCAGCAGTTACTCGAGCCGGGAGGGAAACAATGAGCAGTTCTTC. Protein: CASSYSSREGNNEQFF.

The rearrangement links TRBV2 to TRBJ1-5; D unresolved. CDR3 length: 13 residues. V dropped 4 bases and J dropped 3 bases, with 7 bases sitting between them. In germline, CDR1 is SNHLY, CDR2 FYNNEI. The CDR3 coding sequence is TGTGCCAGCAGTGTCTCGTCCAATCAGCCCCAGCATTTT. It codes for CASSVSSNQPQHF.

The chain recombines TRBV20-1 with TRBJ1-4; 9 bases are a match to TRBD1. The germline gives CDR1 DFQATT, CDR2 SNEGSKA (reference sequence). This CDR3 contains 11 residues. The V segment lost 3 bases and the J segment 15 bases; nucleotides outside the gene matches: 5. The CDR3 bases are TGCAGTGCTAGGACCCGGGACAGGGTGTTTTTT. It codes for CSARTRDRVFF.

The V call is TRBV27, the J call TRBJ2-7; 7 bases are shared with TRBD2. Germline CDR1 and CDR2: MNHEY and SMNVEV (reference sequence). V lost 0 bases, J lost 3 bases, and 8 bases stayed unmatched. The CDR3 runs 16 residues. CDR3 coding DNA: TGTGCCAGCAGTTTATCGGGGGGGGAAGGTGACTACGAGCAGTACTTC. Residues: CASSLSGGEGDYEQYF.

V is TRBV2 and J is TRBJ2-1, with 7 bases identical to TRBD1. Germline CDR1 is SNHLY and CDR2 is FYNNEI. The V and J ends lost 5 bases and 4 bases, in that order; junction bases with no gene match: 8. The CDR3 spans 15 residues. The CDR3 nucleotides are TGTGCCAGCAGTCCCTTCGGGACAGCTTACAATGAGCAGTTCTTC. The encoded protein is CASSPFGTAYNEQFF.

The chain recombines TRBV7-9 with TRBJ2-7; 7 bases are a match to TRBD1. The CDR3 is 14 amino acids. Germline V gene sequence: CDR1 SEHNR, CDR2 FQNEAQ (reference sequence). V lost 1 base to trimming and J lost 6 bases; unmatched junction nucleotides: 6. The CDR3 region has the DNA TGTGCCAGCAGCTTAGGCAGGGGGTCGGTCGAGCAGTACTTC. It codes for CASSLGRGSVEQYF.

The V and J genes are TRBV7-2 and TRBJ2-1; 7 bases are shared with TRBD2. Germline CDR1 reads SGHTA; CDR2 reads FQGNSA. The CDR3 totals 15 residues. J lost 8 bases, V lost 2 bases, and 9 bases had no gene match. The CDR3 bases are TGTGCCAGCAGCTTACACCCGGGGGGAGCCGATGAGCAGTTCTTC. It codes for CASSLHPGGADEQFF. Using reference TRBV7-2 and TRBJ2-1 for the parts outside the CDR3, the full variable domain is GAGVSQSPSNKVTEKGKDVELRCDPISGHTALYWYRQSLGQGLEFLIYFQGNSAPDKSGLPSDRFSAERTGGSVSTLTIQRTQQEDSAVYLCASSLHPGGADEQFFGPGTRLTVL.

The chain joins TRBV6-5 to TRBJ1-1; D may be TRBD1 (5 bases). This CDR3 contains 10 residues. CDR1 MNHEY and CDR2 SVGAGI come from the germline V gene. The CDR3 nucleotides are TGTGGGGCAGGGTCGGGTGAAGCTTTCTTT. As protein: CGAGSGEAFF.

This clone was seen a handful of times. V usage is TRBV30 and J usage is TRBJ1-1; D not certain. This CDR3 comprises 12 residues. Trimming removed 2 bases at V and 5 bases at J, with 9 bases between. Germline V gives CDR1 GTSNPN, CDR2 SVGIG (reference sequence). The CDR3 sequence is CAWSIILTEAFF. The CDR3 region has the DNA TGTGCCTGGAGTATTATACTGACTGAAGCTTTCTTT.

The CDR3 DNA is TGTGCCAGCAGCCTCCTGCGGTCTAGCGGGGGAGATGAGCAGTTCTTC. Amino acids: CASSLLRSSGGDEQFF. V and J are TRBV4-2 and TRBJ2-1; 10 bases agree with TRBD2. This CDR3 has 16 residues. V dropped 4 bases and J dropped 8; count of bases not matched to a gene: 11. CDR1 is LGHNA, CDR2 YNFKEQ, per germline.

The J gene is TRBJ2-1, the V gene TRBV20-1, with TRBD2 matching 7 bases. Germline values: CDR1 DFQATT, CDR2 SNEGSKA (reference sequence). V shed 5 bases and J 8 bases; nucleotides not matched to a gene: 3. CDR3 length equals 11 residues. The DNA for the CDR3 is TGCAGTGCTTTACGGGGGGATGAGCAGTTCTTC. Translation: CSALRGDEQFF.

The chain links TRBV5-5 to TRBJ1-2; D is possibly TRBD1 (5 bases). The CDR3 length is 15 residues. V lost 0 bases, J lost 8 bases, and 17 bases lay in between. Germline CDR1 and CDR2: SGHKS and YYEKEE (reference sequence). This CDR3 is CASSLGQLFERGYTF. CDR3 DNA sequence: TGTGCCAGCAGCTTGGGACAGCTCTTCGAAAGGGGCTACACCTTC.